This T cell receptor beta chain was found in a study of CD8 T cells in Susac syndrome. The CDR3 totals 13 residues. Per germline, CDR1 SQVTM and CDR2 ANQGSEA. The V gene lost 4 bases and the J gene lost 5 bases, with 12 bases spanning the gap. Sequencing of TCR beta was performed on blood CD8+ and CD4+ T cells. FACS enriched CD8+ TEMRA cells, while bulk CD8+ and CD4+ were negatively isolated. Random hexamers served to reverse transcribe about 0.5 to 1 ug RNA. A multiplex approach, immunoSEQ multiplex PCR, amplified TCR beta CDR3 across 54 Vbeta and 13 Jbeta. Each CDR3 protein is one row after TCRdb ran MiXCR on the immunoSEQ multiplex PCR reads. The data show fewer than 150,000 distinct CDR3 sequences, around 92% seen once.

Sequences were obtained from CD4+ T cells from PBMCs. The rearrangement links TRBV29-1 to TRBJ2-1, with D hard to call. The TCR originated in a human donor with multiple sclerosis. The chain's CDR3 is CSVAVTQDNEQFF. For the CDR3, the DNA is TGCAGCGTTGCGGTTACTCAGGACAATGAGCAGTTCTTC.